The source of this T cell receptor beta chain is a study of T cell repertoires in cytomegalovirus infection. About this clonotype itself: Its cognate antigen is unknown.

Germline values: CDR1 MNHEY, CDR2 SVGEGT. V lost 5 bases and J lost 3; bases outside the gene matches: 12. The CDR3 has 17 amino acids. MiXCR, run by TCRdb on the reads, gives a single entry per CDR3 protein. The table has fewer than 900,000 distinct CDR3 sequences, around 29% seen once. This receptor was taken from a human donor in good health (CMV status not recorded). Some clones in this sample may be carry-over from other donors' samples. Specimen: cultured CD8+ T cells from PBMCs, collected from culture after CMV antigen stimulation. The chain employs TRBV6-2 or TRBV6-3 and TRBJ2-1; 8 bases fit TRBD1. The CDR3: CASSQLRTGLIYNEQFF. CDR3 nucleotide sequence: TGTGCCAGCAGTCAGCTTCGGACAGGGTTAATCTACAATGAGCAGTTCTTC.